A selection of T cell receptor beta chains follows, all from one sample in a study of blood T cell repertoires in COVID-19. Measured with immunoSEQ multiplex PCR; TCRdb has only the in-frame clones, and not every one. The sample has around 300,000 clones; roughly 87% are singletons. The sequenced sample consisted of peripheral blood. Every receptor here comes from a man aged 45-60 years with active or convalescent COVID-19. The CDR3 runs from the conserved cysteine through the conserved F or W. A D gene is named only where the DNA matches it firmly. Size is omitted from some rows. Given values are once, few, many or a class for expanded clones.

length	D	V	size	J	DNA	CDR3
16	.	TRBV5-6	.	TRBJ2-1	TGTGCCAGCAGCCTCCACGGGGGGCTCTCCTACAATGAGCAGTTCTTC	CASSLHGGLSYNEQFF
13	TRBD1	TRBV20-1	.	TRBJ1-6	TGCAGTGCTAGTTGGGACAGGGGTTCACCCCTCCACTTT	CSASWDRGSPLHF
15	TRBD1	TRBV28	.	TRBJ1-6	TGTGCCAGCAGACCTGGGACAGGGGAAAATTCACCCCTCCACTTT	CASRPGTGENSPLHF
15	TRBD1	TRBV28	.	TRBJ1-2	TGTGCCAGCAGTGCGGACAGGGGGCTGTGGTATGGCTACACCTTC	CASSADRGLWYGYTF
13	.	TRBV5-1	once	TRBJ2-7	TGCGCCAGCAGCGCAGGGTCTTCCGCCGAGCAGTACTTC	CASSAGSSAEQYF
14	TRBD1	TRBV18	.	TRBJ2-4	TGTGCCAGCTCACCCAGACAGGGGAGAAACATTCAGTACTTC	CASSPRQGRNIQYF
17	.	TRBV28	.	TRBJ1-4	TGTGCCAGCAGTTTGTTTCGGGGAGGCGCAACTAATGAAAAACTGTTTTTT	CASSLFRGGATNEKLFF
18	TRBD2	TRBV28	.	TRBJ2-2	TGTGCCAGCAGTTTCCCCGGGACTAGCGGTCCGAACACCGGGGAGCTGTTTTTT	CASSFPGTSGPNTGELFF
18	TRBD2	TRBV19	.	TRBJ2-3	TGTGCCAGTAGTCTGACTAGCGGGAGCACGGATTACGCAGATACGCAGTATTTT	CASSLTSGSTDYADTQYF
18	TRBD2	TRBV10-3	few	TRBJ2-1	TGTGCCATCAGTGACCTAGCGGGGGGGCGAGTCTCCTACAATGAGCAGTTCTTC	CAISDLAGGRVSYNEQFF